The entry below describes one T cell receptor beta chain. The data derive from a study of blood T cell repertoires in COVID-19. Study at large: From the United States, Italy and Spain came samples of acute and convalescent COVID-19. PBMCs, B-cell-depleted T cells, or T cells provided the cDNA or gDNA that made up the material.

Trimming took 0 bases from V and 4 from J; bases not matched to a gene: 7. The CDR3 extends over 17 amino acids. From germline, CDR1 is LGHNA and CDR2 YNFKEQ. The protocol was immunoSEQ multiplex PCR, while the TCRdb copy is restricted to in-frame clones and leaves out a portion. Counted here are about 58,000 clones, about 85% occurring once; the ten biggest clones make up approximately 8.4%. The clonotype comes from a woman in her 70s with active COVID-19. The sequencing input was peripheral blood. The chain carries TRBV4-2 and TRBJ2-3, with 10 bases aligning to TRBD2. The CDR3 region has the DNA TGTGCCAGCAGCCAAGAGGGGGTAGCGGGAGGTCCAGATACGCAGTATTTT. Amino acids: CASSQEGVAGGPDTQYF.